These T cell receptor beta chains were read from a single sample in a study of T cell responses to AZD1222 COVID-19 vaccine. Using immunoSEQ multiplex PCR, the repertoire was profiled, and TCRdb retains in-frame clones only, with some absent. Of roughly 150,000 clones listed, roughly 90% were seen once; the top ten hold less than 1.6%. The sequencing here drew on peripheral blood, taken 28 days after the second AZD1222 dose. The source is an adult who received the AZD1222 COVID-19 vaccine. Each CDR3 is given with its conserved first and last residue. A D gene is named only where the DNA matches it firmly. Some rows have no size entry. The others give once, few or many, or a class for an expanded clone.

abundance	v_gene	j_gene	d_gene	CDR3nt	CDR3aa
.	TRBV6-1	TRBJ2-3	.	TGTGCCAGCAGTGAATTCTTGGGCTCCAAAGGAACGCAGTATTTT	CASSEFLGSKGTQYF
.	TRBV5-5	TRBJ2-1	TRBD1	TGTGCCAGCAGTTTTATAGGGACAGGGTCTACAAGGGGCTACAATGAGCAGTTCTTC	CASSFIGTGSTRGYNEQFF
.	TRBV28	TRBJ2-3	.	TGTGCCAGCAGTTTGACACCCGAGGATACGCAGTATTTT	CASSLTPEDTQYF
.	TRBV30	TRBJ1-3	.	TGTGCCTGGAGGCCGACACTCGGAGAAGATGGAAACACCATATATTTT	CAWRPTLGEDGNTIYF
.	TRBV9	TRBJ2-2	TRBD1	TGTGCCAGCAGCGAGCGACAGGGGCCCACCGGGGAGCTGTTTTTT	CASSERQGPTGELFF
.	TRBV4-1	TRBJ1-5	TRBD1	TGCGCCAGCAGCCAAGATGCGGGACAGGGCAATCAGCCCCAGCATTTT	CASSQDAGQGNQPQHF
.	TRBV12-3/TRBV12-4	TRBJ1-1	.	TGTGCCAGCAGCCGAGGACGCGAGCCGGGAGCTTTCTTT	CASSRGREPGAFF
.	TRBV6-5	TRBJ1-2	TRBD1	TGTGCCAGCAGTTACGGGGACAGCGGGTATGGCTACACCTTC	CASSYGDSGYGYTF
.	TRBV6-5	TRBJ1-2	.	TGTGCCAGCAGTTCGGGACACACCTCTGGGCGAGCTGGCTACACCTTC	CASSSGHTSGRAGYTF
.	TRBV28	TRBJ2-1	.	TGTGCCAGCAGTTTATTGGGGGGTTCGAGCAATGAGCAGTTCTTC	CASSLLGGSSNEQFF
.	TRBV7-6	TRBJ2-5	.	TGTGCCAGCAGCTTAAGTCGGAGGGAGACCCAGTACTTC	CASSLSRRETQYF
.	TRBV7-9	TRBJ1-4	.	TGTGCCAGCAGCACGCCAAGTCAGGGTAATGAAAAACTGTTTTTT	CASSTPSQGNEKLFF
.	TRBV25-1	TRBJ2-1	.	TGTGCCAGCAGTGGTGGCGATGAGCAGTTCTTC	CASSGGDEQFF
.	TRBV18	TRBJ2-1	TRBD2	TGTGCCAGCTCACCCGAGTTGGGCGGGAGTGTCAATGAGCAGTTCTTC	CASSPELGGSVNEQFF
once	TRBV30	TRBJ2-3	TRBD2	TGTGCCTGGATAAGAGGGACTAGCGGGATCACAGATACGCAGTATTTT	CAWIRGTSGITDTQYF
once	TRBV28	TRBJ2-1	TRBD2	TGTGCCAGCAGTTTCAGGACTAGCGGGAGCGATGAGCAGTTCTTC	CASSFRTSGSDEQFF
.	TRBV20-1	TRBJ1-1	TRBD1	TGCAGTGCTAGACAGGGGGCTGAAGCTTTCTTT	CSARQGAEAFF
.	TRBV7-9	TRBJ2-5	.	TGTGCCAGCAGCTTAATAGAGACCCAGTACTTC	CASSLIETQYF
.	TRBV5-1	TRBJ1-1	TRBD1	TGCGCCAGCAGCCAAACGACCGGGACAGTGAACACTGAAGCTTTCTTT	CASSQTTGTVNTEAFF
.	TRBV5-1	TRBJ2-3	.	TGCGCCAGTCACCCCGCGGGACGCACAGATACGCAGTATTTT	CASHPAGRTDTQYF
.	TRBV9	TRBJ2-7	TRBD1	TGTGCCAGCAGCGGACAGGGAGCCTACGAGCAGTACTTC	CASSGQGAYEQYF
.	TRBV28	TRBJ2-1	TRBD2	TGTGCCAGCAGTAGTCCTAGCGGGAGGGCCCGGGAGCAGTTCTTC	CASSSPSGRAREQFF
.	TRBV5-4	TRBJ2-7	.	TGTGCCAGCAGCCGGGCGGAGCGGGCGGTTTACGAGCAGTACTTC	CASSRAERAVYEQYF
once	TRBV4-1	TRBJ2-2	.	TGCGCCAGCAGACAATACCCGGGGGTGAACACCGGGGAGCTGTTTTTT	CASRQYPGVNTGELFF
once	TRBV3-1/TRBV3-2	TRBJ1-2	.	TGTGCCAGCAGCCAAATGAACACCCGCTACACCTTC	CASSQMNTRYTF